The 2 T cell receptor beta chains in this list originate from one sample, sequenced in a study of blood T cell repertoires in COVID-19 (dated by TCRdb to the early 2020s). The library was made by the immunoSEQ multiplex PCR assay. What TCRdb holds here is the immuneACCESS table cut down to in-frame rearrangements. Part of the clones is not present; checked against another copy, under half of the missing clones reflect an unresolved V gene, and the others are unexplained. The sample table holds around 77,000 clones, of which over 75% were seen once. Together, the top ten hold around 9.9% of the sample. The sequencing input was peripheral blood. These receptors came from a man aged 65 to 85 with active or convalescent COVID-19.

The chain has TRBV9 and TRBJ2-3, with TRBD2 identical over 11 bases. J gave up 4 bases and V 0 bases, and 10 bases lay outside the gene matches. The CDR3 runs 18 residues. The germline CDR1 and CDR2 sequences are SGDLS and YYNGEE. The CDR3 protein is CASSVDRTSGRFPDTQYF. CDR3 nucleotides: TGTGCCAGCAGCGTAGATCGTACTAGCGGGAGATTCCCAGATACGCAGTATTTT.

The J gene is TRBJ1-6, the V gene TRBV6-4, with D possibly TRBD1 on 5 matching bases. CDR3 length: 13 residues. Germline V lookup: CDR1 MRHNA, CDR2 SNTAGT. V was shortened by 6 bases and J by 10 bases, with 13 bases between the two germline ends. This CDR3 reads CASRQERGSPLHF. The CDR3 DNA reads as TGTGCCAGCAGGCAGGAAAGGGGATCACCCCTCCACTTT.